These 4 T cell receptor beta chains share one sample of origin, sequenced in a study of Ad26.COV2.S vaccination and SARS-CoV-2 variants. Indicated treatment: some 20 received Ad26.COV2.S at low or high dose, single or two shots; roughly 5 received placebo; per-sample allocation not given. Samples were taken on day 63 after the first vaccine or placebo injection. The table came from immunoSEQ multiplex PCR; TCRdb's copy has only in-frame clones and leaves some out. The sample has approximately 480,000 clones; 70% to 90% are singletons. The specimen comprised peripheral blood, sampled in a trial of Ad26.COV2.S vaccine versus placebo. The receptors derive from a person aged 18 to 59 who received the Ad26.COV2.S COVID-19 vaccine or a placebo.

The DNA for the CDR3 is TGTGCCACGACAGCGGTGGCCCCCGGGGAAAAACTGTTTTTT. This encodes CATTAVAPGEKLFF. This chain uses TRBV10-3 with TRBJ1-4; D perhaps matches TRBD1 (5 bases). Germline values: CDR1 ENHRY, CDR2 SYGVKD. Between the trimmed V and J ends, which lost 10 bases and 8 bases, there was a span of 20 bases. The CDR3 runs 14 residues.

The genes are TRBV4-3 and TRBJ1-2; D possibly corresponds to TRBD1 (6 bases). V dropped 4 bases and J dropped 4 bases, with 19 bases sitting between them. The CDR3 spans 16 residues. Germline loops: CDR1 LGHNA, CDR2 YSLEER. The chain's CDR3 is CASSRNMDSGGYGYTF. Written as DNA, the CDR3 is TGCGCCAGCAGCCGCAACATGGACAGCGGCGGCTATGGCTACACCTTC.

V and J are TRBV2 and TRBJ1-5; 7 bases fit TRBD1. The V segment lost 3 bases and the J segment 4 bases; nucleotides outside the gene matches: 3. Germline CDR1 and CDR2: SNHLY and FYNNEI. This CDR3 has 14 residues. CDR3 in amino acids: CASSEGQKNQPQHF. CDR3 DNA sequence: TGTGCCAGCAGTGAGGGACAGAAGAATCAGCCCCAGCATTTT.

The chain has TRBV19 and TRBJ2-1; D is undetermined. The CDR3 is 14 residues long. Trimming took off 4 bases at V and 3 bases at J, with 10 bases between the two ends. Germline assignment: CDR1 LNHDA and CDR2 SQIVND (reference sequence). The CDR3 nucleotides read TGTGCCAGTAGTACCCTGGACGTCTACAATGAGCAGTTCTTC. It is translated as CASSTLDVYNEQFF.